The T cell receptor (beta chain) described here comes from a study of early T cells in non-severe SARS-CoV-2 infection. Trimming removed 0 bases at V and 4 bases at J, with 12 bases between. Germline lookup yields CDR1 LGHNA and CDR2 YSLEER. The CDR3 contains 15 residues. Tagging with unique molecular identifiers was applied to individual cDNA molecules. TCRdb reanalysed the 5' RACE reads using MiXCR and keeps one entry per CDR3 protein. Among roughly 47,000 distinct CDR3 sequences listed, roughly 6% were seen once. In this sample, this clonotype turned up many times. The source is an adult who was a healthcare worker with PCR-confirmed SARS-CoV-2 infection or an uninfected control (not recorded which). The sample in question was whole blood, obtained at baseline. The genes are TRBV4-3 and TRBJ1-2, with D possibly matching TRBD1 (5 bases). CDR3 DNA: TGCGCCAGCAGCCAAGAGGGCAGGGCGGGCTATGGCTACACCTTC. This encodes CASSQEGRAGYGYTF.